The next 7 T cell receptor beta chains were all read from a single sample in a study of shared clonotypes between healthy human individuals. Measured with immunoSEQ multiplex PCR; TCRdb has only the in-frame clones, and not every one. This sample yields around 510,000 clones, of which 95% to 97% are seen a single time; about 0.06% belongs to the top ten. What was sequenced was naive CD4+ T cells sorted from blood. Subset here: CD45RA+ positively selected. These TCRs come from a woman aged 25 to 45 in good health.

The chain recombines TRBV5-1 with TRBJ1-1; 7 bases agree with TRBD1. Trimming took 4 bases from V and 3 from J; bases not matched to a gene: 12. The germline V gene has CDR1 SGHRS and CDR2 YFSETQ. CDR3 length: 16 amino acids. CDR3 sequence reads: CASSQEPRGFYTEAFF. In DNA, the CDR3 is TGCGCCAGCAGCCAAGAACCCAGGGGGTTTTACACTGAAGCTTTCTTT. The variable domain in full, with the rest retrieved from reference TRBV5-1 and TRBJ1-1, is KAGVTQTPRYLIKTRGQQVTLSCSPISGHRSVSWYQQTPGQGLQFLFEYFSETQRNKGNFPGRFSGRQFSNSRSEMNVSTLELGDSALYLCASSQEPRGFYTEAFFGQGTRLTVV.

The V and J genes are TRBV4-1 and TRBJ2-1, with unresolved D. Germline V gene lookup returns CDR1 MGHRA and CDR2 YSYEKL. This CDR3 has 16 amino acids. The V end was cut by 1 base, the J end by 3 bases, with 13 bases between. CDR3 region: CASSQAMVGIYNEQFF. CDR3 DNA sequence: TGCGCCAGCAGCCAAGCGATGGTGGGTATCTACAATGAGCAGTTCTTC.

This clone was seen a single time. The CDR3 DNA reads as TGCGCCAGCAGCTTAACTAGCGGGAACCACGAGCAGTACTTC. Amino acids: CASSLTSGNHEQYF. The chain employs TRBV5-1 and TRBJ2-7, with TRBD2 matching over 10 bases. V gave up 2 bases and J gave up 5 bases; unmatched junction bases: 4. The germline gives CDR1 SGHRS, CDR2 YFSETQ. This CDR3 region has 14 residues.

This chain connects TRBV2 to TRBJ1-1; perhaps TRBD1 as D (5 bases). The germline V gene encodes CDR1 SNHLY and CDR2 FYNNEI. Trimming stripped 6 bases from V and 1 base from J, with 9 bases between. The CDR3 totals 13 residues. The chain's CDR3 is CASRGLPNTEAFF. CDR3 nucleotides: TGTGCCAGCAGGGGACTACCGAACACTGAAGCTTTCTTT.

The chain employs TRBV27 and TRBJ2-5; 9 nucleotides agree with TRBD2. This CDR3 is 21 amino acids long. Germline V lookup: CDR1 MNHEY, CDR2 SMNVEV (reference sequence). J gave up 1 base and V 3 bases, and 21 bases lay outside the gene matches. CDR3 amino acids: CASSFVPTLAGGNRAQETQYF. The CDR3 DNA sequence: TGTGCCAGCAGTTTTGTCCCTACTCTGGCGGGAGGGAATCGGGCCCAAGAGACCCAGTACTTC.

The rearrangement links TRBV25-1 to TRBJ1-5; no definite D call. Trimming shortened V by 5 bases and J by 0 bases, and 11 bases separated the two germline ends. CDR1 and CDR2 from the germline V gene are MGHDK and SYGVNS. The CDR3 is 15 amino acids. CDR3 DNA: TGTGCCAGCAGTCCCGGGCGGAATAGCAATCAGCCCCAGCATTTT. This translates into CASSPGRNSNQPQHF.

The chain joins TRBV5-6 to TRBJ2-7; D is unclear. V shed 3 bases and J shed 0 bases, with 4 bases lying between them. The CDR3 has 12 amino acids. Germline CDR1 is SGHDT and CDR2 is YYEEEE. CDR3 in DNA: TGTGCCAGCAGCTCGGCCTCCTACGAGCAGTACTTC. It specifies CASSSASYEQYF.